A selection of T cell receptor beta chains follows, all from one sample in a study of blood T cell repertoires in COVID-19. Generated by immunoSEQ multiplex PCR, the TCRdb table keeps only in-frame clones and is missing some. The table shows 300,000 to 350,000 clones, with approximately 91% occurring only once. Sequenced input: PBMCs or T cells enriched from blood (not recorded which). These receptors originate from a woman aged 25 to 39 who had been exposed to COVID-19. Each CDR3 is given with its conserved first and last residue. A D gene is named only where the DNA matches it firmly. A row's size may be missing; if present it is once, few, many or a size class.

14	.	TRBV28	TRBJ1-5	.	TGTGCCATCTCGAGGAGGGTAGACAATCAGCCCCAGCATTTT	CAISRRVDNQPQHF
17	TRBD2	TRBV7-9	TRBJ2-1	.	TGTGCCAGCAGCTTAGGCCTAGCGGGAGGTGGTGGGGATGAGCAGTTCTTC	CASSLGLAGGGGDEQFF
15	TRBD2	TRBV11-3	TRBJ2-1	.	TGTGCCAGCAGCTTTGACAGTGGGAGGGTTAATGAGCAGTTCTTC	CASSFDSGRVNEQFF
14	TRBD2	TRBV7-8	TRBJ2-7	.	TGTGCCAGCAGCAAAGCTAGCGGGAGTTACGAGCAGTACTTC	CASSKASGSYEQYF
11	TRBD1	TRBV12-3/TRBV12-4	TRBJ2-7	.	TGTGCCAGCAGAGACAGGGGCGAGCAGTACTTC	CASRDRGEQYF
16	TRBD1	TRBV28	TRBJ1-2	once	TGTGCCAGCAGCAACCCCGGGACAGGGATATTCTATGGCTACACCTTC	CASSNPGTGIFYGYTF
15	TRBD2	TRBV28	TRBJ2-1	.	TGTGCCAGCAGTTTATTACTAGCGGGGGGGAATGAGCAGTTCTTC	CASSLLLAGGNEQFF
16	TRBD2	TRBV24-1	TRBJ2-7	.	TGTGCCACCAGTGATTTAGCGGGAGGCGGTTCCTACGAGCAGTACTTC	CATSDLAGGGSYEQYF
15	TRBD1	TRBV5-4	TRBJ1-6	.	TGTGCCAGCAGCCCGGGACAGGGTTTGGGTTCACCCCTCCACTTT	CASSPGQGLGSPLHF
14	.	TRBV6-5	TRBJ2-5	once	TGTGCCAGCAGTTACTCTGGGGGGCAAGAGACCCAGTACTTC	CASSYSGGQETQYF
14	TRBD1	TRBV2	TRBJ2-5	.	TGTGCCAGCAGCGATATCAGGGGGTCGGAGACCCAGTACTTC	CASSDIRGSETQYF
16	TRBD1	TRBV27	TRBJ2-2	.	TGTGCCAGCAGCCTACTGGGGACAGGAAACACCGGGGAGCTGTTTTTT	CASSLLGTGNTGELFF
18	.	TRBV11-2	TRBJ1-3	.	TGTGCCAGCAGCTTAGAAGCCCTCTTAGCAGGGGCTGGAAACACCATATATTTT	CASSLEALLAGAGNTIYF
13	.	TRBV7-9	TRBJ1-4	.	TGTGCCAGCAGCTACAGGGAGTATGAAAAACTGTTTTTT	CASSYREYEKLFF
14	.	TRBV5-1	TRBJ2-7	.	TGCGCCAGCAGCTTGACGAGGAGCTCCTACGAGCAGTACTTC	CASSLTRSSYEQYF
14	TRBD1	TRBV25-1	TRBJ2-4	once	TGTGCCAGCAGTGAATGGACAGGGGACAACATTCAGTACTTC	CASSEWTGDNIQYF
14	TRBD2	TRBV28	TRBJ2-7	.	TGTGCCAGCAGTTTGGGCGGGAGAGGATACGAGCAGTACTTC	CASSLGGRGYEQYF
13	.	TRBV5-1	TRBJ2-2	.	TGCGCCAGCAGGACAGCGTCGGGCAGGGAGCTGTTTTTT	CASRTASGRELFF
13	.	TRBV24-1	TRBJ1-5	.	TGTGCCACCAGACAGGGAGATGGGCAGCCCCAGCATTTT	CATRQGDGQPQHF
12	.	TRBV28	TRBJ1-6	.	TGTGCCAGCAAGGACAGTAATTCACCCCTCCACTTT	CASKDSNSPLHF
16	.	TRBV15	TRBJ2-2	few	TGTGCCACCAGCAGAGTAATTGGCAGGGGCACCGGGGAGCTGTTTTTT	CATSRVIGRGTGELFF
14	TRBD1	TRBV29-1	TRBJ1-5	.	TGCAGCGTTGCCGGACAGGGCTTTGATCAGCCCCAGCATTTT	CSVAGQGFDQPQHF
13	.	TRBV6-1	TRBJ1-1	.	TGTGCCAGCAGTGACCAGGGTACGGGTAAAGCTTTCTTT	CASSDQGTGKAFF
15	.	TRBV10-2	TRBJ2-7	.	TGCGCCAGCAGTGATAAGTGGGACTCCCACTACGAGCAGTACTTC	CASSDKWDSHYEQYF
11	.	TRBV10-1	TRBJ2-7	.	TGCGCCAGCAGTGAACAGGGCCGGCAGTACTTC	CASSEQGRQYF
16	TRBD2	TRBV28	TRBJ2-7	.	TGTGCCAGTCCGCCCGCGGGGGAACTTAGGACCTACGAGCAGTACTTC	CASPPAGELRTYEQYF
13	.	TRBV29-1	TRBJ2-7	.	TGCAGCGTTGGTCGGGGCGCCGGGGGCGAGCAGTACTTC	CSVGRGAGGEQYF
14	.	TRBV28	TRBJ2-3	.	TGTGCCAGCAGCCAGAGGGTTGAGACAGATACGCAGTATTTT	CASSQRVETDTQYF
12	.	TRBV28	TRBJ1-1	.	TGTGCCAGCCGAGACATGAACACTGAAGCTTTCTTT	CASRDMNTEAFF
16	.	TRBV7-6	TRBJ2-5	.	TGTGCCAGCAGCTTAGGTCACAGGGCTTTCGCCGAGACCCAGTACTTC	CASSLGHRAFAETQYF
15	TRBD1	TRBV27	TRBJ2-7	.	TGTGCCAGCAGTTCCGCCGGACAGGGGGCCCACGAGCAGTACTTC	CASSSAGQGAHEQYF
20	.	TRBV9	TRBJ1-6	.	TGTGCCAGCAGCGTCGAGCTCGGGGAGGGATCCTTTGGCTGGAATTCACCCCTCCACTTT	CASSVELGEGSFGWNSPLHF
15	.	TRBV6-5	TRBJ1-1	.	TGTGCCAGCAGTTACTCCTGGTCTGACACCTATGAAGCTTTCTTT	CASSYSWSDTYEAFF
15	.	TRBV18	TRBJ2-3	.	TGTGCCAGCTCACCTAGTGGACTTTTCACAGATACGCAGTATTTT	CASSPSGLFTDTQYF
15	TRBD1	TRBV5-1	TRBJ2-7	.	TGCGCCAGCAGCTTGGCCGGACAGGGCGCCTACGAGCAGTACTTC	CASSLAGQGAYEQYF
18	TRBD2	TRBV9	TRBJ2-5	.	TGTGCCAGCAGCGTAGATGGCACTAGCGTCAGAGCGTCAGAGACCCAGTACTTC	CASSVDGTSVRASETQYF
15	.	TRBV11-2	TRBJ1-5	.	TGTGCCAGCAGCTTAGGAGGGTTCGGCAATCAGCCCCAGCATTTT	CASSLGGFGNQPQHF
15	TRBD1	TRBV7-2	TRBJ1-4	few	TGTGCCAGCAGCCGCCTGGGACAGCCTAATGAAAAACTGTTTTTT	CASSRLGQPNEKLFF
13	.	TRBV5-1	TRBJ1-2	.	TGCGCCAGCAGCTTGGAACGGGACTATGGCTACACCTTC	CASSLERDYGYTF
16	TRBD2	TRBV5-1	TRBJ2-5	.	TGCGCCAGCAGCTCAGCCGGGACTAGCCTTCGGGAGACCCAGTACTTC	CASSSAGTSLRETQYF
13	.	TRBV2	TRBJ2-7	.	TGTGCCAGCAGTGAACCCCTACAGGGAGAGCAGTACTTC	CASSEPLQGEQYF
14	TRBD1	TRBV28	TRBJ2-7	.	TGTGCCAGCAACCCGACAGGGGAAACCTACGAGCAGTACTTC	CASNPTGETYEQYF
13	.	TRBV11-2	TRBJ1-1	.	TGTGCCAGCGCCGGGGGGGTAAAAGCTGAAGCTTTCTTT	CASAGGVKAEAFF
16	TRBD1	TRBV7-8	TRBJ1-6	.	TGTGCCAGCAGCTTAGTTAGGACAGGGAGTGCCTCACCCCTCCACTTT	CASSLVRTGSASPLHF
13	TRBD1	TRBV28	TRBJ1-5	.	TGTGCCACCTGGGGCAGGGGGCTTCAGCCCCAGCATTTT	CATWGRGLQPQHF
17	TRBD2	TRBV28	TRBJ2-1	.	TGTGCCAGCAGTAGTGTCCCCCGTGGCGGGAGGGGCAATGAGCAGTTCTTC	CASSSVPRGGRGNEQFF
15	.	TRBV5-1	TRBJ2-2	.	TGCGCCAGCAGCTTGAAGTCCTCAGAAGTCGGGGAGCTGTTTTTT	CASSLKSSEVGELFF
15	.	TRBV18	TRBJ1-4	.	TGTGCCAGCTCACCACTAAGGGAGATTAATGAAAAACTGTTTTTT	CASSPLREINEKLFF
15	.	TRBV6-5	TRBJ1-2	.	TGTGCCAGCAGTAAACAGGGTTACCCCCTCGAGGGCTACACCTTC	CASSKQGYPLEGYTF
15	TRBD2	TRBV7-3	TRBJ2-7	.	TGTGCCAGCAGCGACCTAGCGGGAGGTGCCGACGAGCAGTACTTC	CASSDLAGGADEQYF
14	TRBD2	TRBV30	TRBJ2-5	.	TGTGCCTGGAGTGTGAAGGGACTAAGAGAGACCCAGTACTTC	CAWSVKGLRETQYF
17	.	TRBV5-4	TRBJ1-2	.	TGTGCCAGCAGCTTGGCCCCCCAGGGCAGGGGCTCTTATGGCTACACCTTC	CASSLAPQGRGSYGYTF
15	.	TRBV19	TRBJ2-1	once	TGTGCCAGTACCCCGAGGGCCGGGGTGTACAATGAGCAGTTCTTC	CASTPRAGVYNEQFF
14	.	TRBV19	TRBJ1-5	.	TGTGCCAGTAGGCAGGGACTGGGCAATCAGCCCCAGCATTTT	CASRQGLGNQPQHF